This TCR beta chain was sequenced in a study of blood T cell repertoires in COVID-19. Study at large: Collection of acute and convalescent COVID-19 samples took place in the United States, Italy and Spain. Sample material is recorded as cDNA or gDNA derived from T cells, B-cell-depleted T cells, or PBMCs.

Per the original data handling: Amplification with reference gene primers provided the estimates of nucleated cell counts. Sequencing used immunoSEQ multiplex PCR; TCRdb keeps in-frame clones, though not all of them. V and J calls and clone size are as listed in that table; D and trimming were resolved from the DNA. Seen here are about 54,000 clones, 80% to 90% observed once, and the top ten hold roughly 5.7%. The CDR3 spans 16 residues. Germline V lookup: CDR1 SEHNR, CDR2 FQNEAQ (reference sequence). V lost 7 bases, J lost 2 bases, and 17 bases lay in between. The sample consisted of peripheral blood. V gene TRBV7-9 combines with J gene TRBJ2-2, with D tentatively TRBD2 (6 bases). The source is an older woman with acute or convalescent COVID-19. CDR3 nucleotide sequence: TGTGCCAGCACCCTTAGCTCGGGGACTAACACCGGGGAGCTGTTTTTT. It encodes CASTLSSGTNTGELFF.